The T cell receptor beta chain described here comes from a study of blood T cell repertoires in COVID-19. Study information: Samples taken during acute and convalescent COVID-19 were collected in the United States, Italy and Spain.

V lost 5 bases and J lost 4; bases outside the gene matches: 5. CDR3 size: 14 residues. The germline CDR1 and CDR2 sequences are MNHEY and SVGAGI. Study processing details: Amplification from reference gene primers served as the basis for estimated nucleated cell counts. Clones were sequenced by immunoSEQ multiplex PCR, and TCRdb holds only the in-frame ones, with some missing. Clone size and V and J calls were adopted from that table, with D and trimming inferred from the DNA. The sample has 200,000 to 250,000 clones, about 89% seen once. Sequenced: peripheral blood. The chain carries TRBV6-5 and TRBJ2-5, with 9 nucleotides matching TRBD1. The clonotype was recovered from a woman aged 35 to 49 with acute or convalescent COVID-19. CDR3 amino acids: CASSRGQGIETQYF. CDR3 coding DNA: TGTGCCAGCAGTAGGGGACAGGGTATAGAGACCCAGTACTTC.